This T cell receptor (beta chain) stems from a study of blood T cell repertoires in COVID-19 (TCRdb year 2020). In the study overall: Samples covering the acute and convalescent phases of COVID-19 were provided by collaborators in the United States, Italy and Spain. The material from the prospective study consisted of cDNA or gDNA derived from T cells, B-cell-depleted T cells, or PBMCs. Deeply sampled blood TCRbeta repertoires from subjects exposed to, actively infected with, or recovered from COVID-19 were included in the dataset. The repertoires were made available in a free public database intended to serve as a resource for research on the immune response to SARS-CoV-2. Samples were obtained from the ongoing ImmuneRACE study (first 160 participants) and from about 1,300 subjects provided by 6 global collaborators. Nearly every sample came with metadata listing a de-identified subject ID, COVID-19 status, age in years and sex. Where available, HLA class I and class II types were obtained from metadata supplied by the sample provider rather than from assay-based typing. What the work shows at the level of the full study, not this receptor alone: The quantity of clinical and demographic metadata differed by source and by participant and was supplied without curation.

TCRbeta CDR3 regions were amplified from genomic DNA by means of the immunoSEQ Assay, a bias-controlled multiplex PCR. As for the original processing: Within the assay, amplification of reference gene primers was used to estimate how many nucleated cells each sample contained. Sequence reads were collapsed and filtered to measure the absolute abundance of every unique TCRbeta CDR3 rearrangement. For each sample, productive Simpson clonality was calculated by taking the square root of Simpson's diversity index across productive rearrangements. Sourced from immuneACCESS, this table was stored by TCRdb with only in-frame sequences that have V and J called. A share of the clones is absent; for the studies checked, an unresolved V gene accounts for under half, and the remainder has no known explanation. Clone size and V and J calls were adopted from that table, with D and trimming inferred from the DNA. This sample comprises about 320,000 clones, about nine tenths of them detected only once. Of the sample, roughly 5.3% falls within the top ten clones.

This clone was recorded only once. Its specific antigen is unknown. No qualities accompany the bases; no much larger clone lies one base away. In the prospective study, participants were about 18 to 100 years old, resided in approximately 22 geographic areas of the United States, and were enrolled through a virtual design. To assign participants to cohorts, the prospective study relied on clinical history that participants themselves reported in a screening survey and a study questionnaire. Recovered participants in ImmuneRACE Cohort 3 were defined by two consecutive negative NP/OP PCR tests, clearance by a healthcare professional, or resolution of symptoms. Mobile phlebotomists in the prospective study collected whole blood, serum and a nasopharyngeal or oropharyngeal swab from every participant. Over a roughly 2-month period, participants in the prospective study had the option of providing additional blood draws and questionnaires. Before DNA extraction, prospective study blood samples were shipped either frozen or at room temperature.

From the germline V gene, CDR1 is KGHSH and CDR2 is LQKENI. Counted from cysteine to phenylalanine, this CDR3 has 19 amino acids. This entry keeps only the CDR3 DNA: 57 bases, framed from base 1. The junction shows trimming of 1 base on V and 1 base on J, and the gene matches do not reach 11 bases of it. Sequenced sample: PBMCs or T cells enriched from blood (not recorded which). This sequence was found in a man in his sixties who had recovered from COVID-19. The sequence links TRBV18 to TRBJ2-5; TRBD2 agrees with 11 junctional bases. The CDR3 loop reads CASSPLTTSGRRVQETQYF. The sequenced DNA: TGTGCCAGCTCACCACTCACTACTAGCGGGAGAAGGGTCCAAGAGACCCAGTACTTC.